The 20 T cell receptor beta chains below all came from one sample that was sequenced in a study of T cell repertoires in cytomegalovirus infection. One entry per CDR3 protein, called by TCRdb with MiXCR from the reads. This sample has roughly 340,000 distinct CDR3 sequences, with under 35% found just once. Their specific antigens are unknown. The material was cultured PBMCs, obtained from culture after CMV antigen stimulation. The receptor set was obtained from a human donor in good health (CMV status not recorded). Some clones in this sample may be carry-over from other donors' samples.

The table lists this clonotype with a few counts. J is TRBJ2-7 and V is TRBV11-2; no clear D gene. Per germline, CDR1 SGHAT and CDR2 FQNNGV. The V gene lost 4 bases and the J gene lost 3 bases, with 13 bases spanning the gap. CDR3 size: 14 residues. In nucleotides, the CDR3 is TGTGCCAGCAGCTCCCTCCAAGGCGTCTACGAGCAGTACTTC. Its protein is CASSSLQGVYEQYF.

V is TRBV10-3 and J is TRBJ1-6; the match to TRBD1 covers 8 bases. The germline V gene has CDR1 ENHRY and CDR2 SYGVKD. This CDR3 spans 16 amino acids. Germline trimming cut 7 bases from V and 2 bases from J; bases unmatched to any gene: 7. The DNA for the CDR3 is TGTGCCATCACAAGGGACAGGTCAACCTATAATTCACCCCTCCACTTT. Its protein product is CAITRDRSTYNSPLHF.

The V call is TRBV7-6, the J call TRBJ2-1; TRBD1 matches at 7 bases. Germline V gives CDR1 SGHVS, CDR2 FNYEAQ. This CDR3 is 17 amino acids long. V shed 5 bases, J shed 5 bases, and the junction held 15 bases outside the gene matches. In nucleotides, the CDR3 is TGTGCCAGCAGCCCGAGGGTAGGGGGCGGACGCCACAATGAGCAGTTCTTC. This codes for CASSPRVGGGRHNEQFF.

The sample holds many counts of this clonotype. CDR3 DNA sequence: TGTGCCAGCAGTATTGGACAGGGTGGTGGAAACACCATATATTTT. This gives the protein CASSIGQGGGNTIYF. The chain recombines TRBV12-3 or TRBV12-4 with TRBJ1-3; 8 bases are a match to TRBD1. CDR3 length equals 15 residues. The V segment lost 5 bases and the J segment 3 bases; nucleotides outside the gene matches: 6.

There are many counts of this clonotype. The chain has TRBV7-9 and TRBJ1-1; TRBD1 is a possible D gene (5 bases). This CDR3 has 11 residues. V shed 10 bases and J shed 4 bases, with 10 bases lying between them. Looked up from germline, CDR1 is SEHNR and CDR2 is FQNEAQ (reference sequence). The chain's CDR3 is CAIGGSTEAFF. Here the CDR3 DNA reads TGTGCCATCGGGGGGAGCACTGAAGCTTTCTTT.

This clonotype has ten or more counts. The rearrangement links TRBV6-1 to TRBJ2-3; 7 bases fit TRBD1. The CDR3 has 16 amino acids. The trim removed 1 base at V and 2 bases at J, leaving 6 bases unmatched. Germline assignment: CDR1 MNHNS and CDR2 SASEGT. In nucleotides, the CDR3 is TGTGCCAGCAGTGAAGTCGGACAGGCCCTCACAGATACGCAGTATTTT. This codes for CASSEVGQALTDTQYF.

This chain connects TRBV20-1 to TRBJ2-5; TRBD1 or TRBD2 may be the D gene (5 bases each). Germline CDR1 and CDR2: DFQATT and SNEGSKA (reference sequence). CDR3 length: 15 amino acids. The V end lost 1 base, the J end lost 4 bases, and 16 bases lay between the germline ends. The CDR3 region has the DNA TGCAGTGCTAGAGTAGGGTGGGGGTTCCGAGAGACCCAGTACTTC. Translated: CSARVGWGFRETQYF.

In this sample, this clonotype turned up a few times. The chain combines TRBV28 with TRBJ2-3, with 13 bases fitting TRBD2. This CDR3 has 15 amino acids. Germline loops: CDR1 MDHEN, CDR2 SYDVKM. V lost 5 bases, J lost 5 bases, and 4 bases stayed unmatched. CDR3 sequence (DNA): TGTGCCAGCAGTAGGACTAGCGGGAGAATAGATACGCAGTATTTT. Amino acids: CASSRTSGRIDTQYF.

The chain combines TRBV6-2 or TRBV6-3 with TRBJ2-7, with D unclear. V lost 7 bases, J lost 7 bases, and 23 bases lay in between. CDR1 is MNHEY, CDR2 SVGEGT, per germline. This CDR3 is built from 15 residues. CDR3 DNA sequence: TGTGCCAGCACCAACCCTCGGGCCTCCCCACCGGAGCAGTACTTC. This codes for CASTNPRASPPEQYF.

The chain uses TRBV4-2 and TRBJ2-1; 16 bases fit TRBD2. This CDR3 spans 16 amino acids. Trimming cost V 0 bases and J 10 bases; bases outside gene matches: 3. Germline CDR1 is LGHNA and CDR2 is YNFKEQ. DNA for the CDR3: TGTGCCAGCAGCCAAGATGGGACTAGCGGGGGGGTAGAGCAGTTCTTC. Translated: CASSQDGTSGGVEQFF.

This chain joins TRBV19 and TRBJ2-3; D gene ambiguous. The CDR3 runs 15 residues. CDR1 is LNHDA and CDR2 is SQIVND in the germline V gene (reference sequence). Trimming took off 4 bases at V and 4 bases at J, with 15 bases between the two ends. CDR3 loop: CASSTRLGSADTQYF. In DNA, the CDR3 is TGTGCCAGTAGTACCCGGCTAGGCAGCGCAGATACGCAGTATTTT.

Many counts were recorded for this clonotype. The chain couples TRBV7-2 to TRBJ2-5; D ambiguous. The CDR3 contains 15 residues. In germline, CDR1 is SGHTA, CDR2 FQGNSA. V shed 4 bases and J shed 2 bases, with 14 bases lying between them. CDR3 sequence reads: CASSSRAHPQETQYF. In DNA form, the CDR3 reads TGTGCCAGCAGCTCCCGGGCCCACCCACAAGAGACCCAGTACTTC.

The chain is built from TRBV11-2 and TRBJ2-1; a weak D match, TRBD2 (5 bases). The CDR3 has 16 amino acids. Trimming stripped 4 bases from V and 8 bases from J, with 21 bases between. Germline CDR1 reads SGHAT; CDR2 reads FQNNGV. The CDR3, as DNA: TGTGCCAGCAGCTCCTCACTAGGCTGGGGAGTCGATGAGCAGTTCTTC. Translating gives CASSSSLGWGVDEQFF.

The CDR3 reads CASSIWGNTEAFF. The DNA for the CDR3 is TGTGCCAGTAGTATCTGGGGGAACACTGAAGCTTTCTTT. The rearrangement links TRBV19 to TRBJ1-1; D is ambiguous. V lost 3 bases, J lost 1 base, and 6 bases lay in between. This CDR3 is 13 amino acids long. Germline lookup yields CDR1 LNHDA and CDR2 SQIVND (reference sequence). Full variable domain (missing parts from reference TRBV19 and TRBJ1-1): DGGITQSPKYLFRKEGQNVTLSCEQNLNHDAMYWYRQDPGQGLRLIYYSQIVNDFQKGDIAEGYSVSREKKESFPLTVTSAQKNPTAFYLCASSIWGNTEAFFGQGTRLTVV.

This clonotype was found many times. The J gene is TRBJ1-1, the V gene TRBV12-5; D perhaps matches TRBD1 (5 bases). Germline CDR1 is LGHNT and CDR2 is FRNRAP. The CDR3 runs to 11 residues. Deletions cut 6 bases from V and 10 bases from J, with 12 bases between. DNA for the CDR3: TGTGCTAGTGGCCAAGGGACTCTAGCTTTCTTT. Protein: CASGQGTLAFF. The complete variable domain, with remaining parts taken from reference TRBV12-5 and TRBJ1-1, reads DARVTQTPRHKVTEMGQEVTMRCQPILGHNTVFWYRQTMMQGLELLAYFRNRAPLDDSGMPKDRFSAEMPDATLATLKIQPSEPRDSAVYFCASGQGTLAFFGQGTRLTVV.

The chain is built from TRBV10-3 and TRBJ2-1; D remains ambiguous. Trimming took 3 bases from V and 6 from J, leaving 12 bases between them. Germline V lookup: CDR1 ENHRY, CDR2 SYGVKD. The CDR3 is 14 residues long. The CDR3: CAISEFPAGNEQFF. DNA of the CDR3: TGTGCCATCAGTGAATTCCCGGCTGGCAATGAGCAGTTCTTC.

This clonotype was seen a few times. The chain joins TRBV12-3 or TRBV12-4 to TRBJ1-1; 9 bases agree with TRBD1. V lost 5 bases and J lost 3; bases outside the gene matches: 7. The length of the CDR3 is 15 residues. The CDR3 nucleotides are TGTGCCAGCAGTCGGCCGGGACAGGGTTACACTGAAGCTTTCTTT. Amino acids: CASSRPGQGYTEAFF.

J is TRBJ2-7 and V is TRBV7-4, with a possible D match to TRBD1 (5 bases). The CDR3 has 13 residues. V lost 4 bases and J lost 5, with 12 bases in between. The germline CDR1 and CDR2 sequences are SGHVT and SQSDAQ. CDR3 DNA sequence: TGTGCCAGCAGCTCCTCACAGGCGAACGAGCAGTACTTC. Translating gives CASSSSQANEQYF.

The chain couples TRBV27 to TRBJ1-4; D possibly corresponds to TRBD1 (5 bases). Germline CDR1 and CDR2: MNHEY and SMNVEV (reference sequence). This CDR3 is 22 amino acids long. Trimming took 5 bases from V and 1 from J, leaving 32 bases between them. The CDR3, as DNA: TGTGCCAGCAGTCGACAGCGATCCCCGTATCTAGCCAGTGGTTTAACTAATGAAAAACTGTTTTTT. It specifies CASSRQRSPYLASGLTNEKLFF. The whole variable domain, filled in from reference TRBV27 and TRBJ1-4, reads EAQVTQNPRYLITVTGKKLTVTCSQNMNHEYMSWYRQDPGLGLRQIYYSMNVEVTDKGDVPEGYKVSRKEKRNFPLILESPSPNQTSLYFCASSRQRSPYLASGLTNEKLFFGSGTQLSVL.

The sample holds a few counts of this clonotype. The rearrangement uses TRBV7-9 and TRBJ1-6; D not certain. Germline CDR1 SEHNR, CDR2 FQNEAQ (reference sequence). This CDR3 spans 15 amino acids. The V and J ends lost 0 bases and 9 bases respectively, with 12 bases between them. The CDR3 spells CASSLAGGNGSPLHF. DNA of the CDR3: TGTGCCAGCAGCTTAGCCGGAGGGAACGGTTCACCCCTCCACTTT.